The clone carrying this TCR beta chain is a singleton in its sample. CDR3 size: 17 residues. Germline V gene sequence: CDR1 MGHRA, CDR2 YSYEKL. V shed 4 bases and J 5 bases; nucleotides not matched to a gene: 10. The sample is drawn from a study of blood T cell repertoires in COVID-19. Generated by immunoSEQ multiplex PCR, the TCRdb table keeps only in-frame clones and is missing some. This sample yields under 250,000 clones, of which about 80% are seen a single time; about 1.3% belongs to the top ten. The gene calls are TRBV4-1 and TRBJ2-5; 13 nucleotides match TRBD2. The sequence derives from a woman in her thirties or forties with acute COVID-19. Sequencing input: PBMCs or T cells enriched from blood (not recorded which). The CDR3 reads CASSPRTSGSGMETQYF. The CDR3 DNA reads TGCGCCAGCAGCCCCCGGACTAGCGGGAGTGGAATGGAGACCCAGTACTTC.